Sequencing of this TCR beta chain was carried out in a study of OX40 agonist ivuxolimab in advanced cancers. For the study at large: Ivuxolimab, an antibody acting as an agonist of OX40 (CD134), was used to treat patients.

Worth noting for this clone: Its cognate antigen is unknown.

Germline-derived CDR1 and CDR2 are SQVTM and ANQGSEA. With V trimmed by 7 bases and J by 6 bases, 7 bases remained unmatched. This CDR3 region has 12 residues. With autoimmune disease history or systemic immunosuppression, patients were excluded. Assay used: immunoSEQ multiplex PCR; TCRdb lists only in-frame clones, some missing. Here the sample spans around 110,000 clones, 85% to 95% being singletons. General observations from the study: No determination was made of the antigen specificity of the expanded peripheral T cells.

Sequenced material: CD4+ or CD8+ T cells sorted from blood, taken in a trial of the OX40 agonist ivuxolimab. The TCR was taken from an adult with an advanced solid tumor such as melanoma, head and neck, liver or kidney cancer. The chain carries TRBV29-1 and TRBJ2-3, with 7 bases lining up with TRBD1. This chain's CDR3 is CSAVGGYDTQYF. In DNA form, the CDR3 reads TGCAGCGCAGTAGGGGGCTACGATACGCAGTATTTT.